The 25 T cell receptor beta chains listed next were all sequenced from one sample in a study of blood T cell repertoires in COVID-19. Produced via immunoSEQ multiplex PCR; TCRdb's table is partial and in-frame only. The sample carries around 250,000 clones, under 90% recorded once. Sequencing was done on a sample of peripheral blood. All receptors come from a woman aged 18-29 years with acute or convalescent COVID-19.

This clone is a singleton in its sample. This chain uses TRBV5-6 with TRBJ2-3; the D gene is possibly TRBD2 (5 bases). This CDR3 region has 16 residues. V was clipped by 4 bases and J by 2 bases, with 17 bases between them. Germline assignment: CDR1 SGHDT and CDR2 YYEEEE. The CDR3 is CASSLGLAPHTDTQYF. The CDR3 bases are TGTGCCAGCAGCCTTGGCCTAGCACCCCACACAGATACGCAGTATTTT.

This clone was detected once. The rearrangement joins TRBV9 to TRBJ1-1; unclear D gene. V lost 0 bases and J 0 bases, leaving 9 bases between the germline ends. CDR1 SGDLS and CDR2 YYNGEE come from the germline V gene. The CDR3 is made up of 15 amino acids. Here the CDR3 DNA reads TGTGCCAGCAGCGTAGATCCACAAATGAACACTGAAGCTTTCTTT. Encoded protein: CASSVDPQMNTEAFF.

This clone was counted once. CDR3: CASSHHGQGNNEQFF. For the CDR3, the DNA is TGTGCCAGCAGCCACCACGGACAGGGGAACAATGAGCAGTTCTTC. This sequence joins TRBV3-1 (or the pseudogene TRBV3-2) and TRBJ2-1, with TRBD1 matching 9 bases. V shed 3 bases, J shed 5 bases, and the junction held 5 bases outside the gene matches. The CDR3 has 15 residues. From germline, CDR1 is LGHDT and CDR2 YNNKEL (reference sequence).

The chain employs TRBV29-1 and TRBJ1-6; a possible D gene is TRBD1 (5 bases). V gave up 2 bases and J gave up 8 bases, with 19 bases separating them. Germline V lookup: CDR1 SQVTM, CDR2 ANQGSEA. The CDR3 covers 16 residues. The CDR3: CSVESGRTFRDSPLHF. The DNA for the CDR3 is TGCAGCGTTGAATCCGGCAGGACATTCCGGGATTCACCCCTCCACTTT.

The J gene is TRBJ2-5, the V gene TRBV7-2, with 11 bases lining up with TRBD1. The CDR3 covers 15 residues. V was pared by 1 base and J by 4 bases, with 2 bases of the junction left unmatched. The germline V gene encodes CDR1 SGHTA and CDR2 FQGNSA. The CDR3 coding sequence is TGTGCCAGCAGCTTAGGGGGGACAGGGGGAGAGACCCAGTACTTC. Its protein product is CASSLGGTGGETQYF.

Remarks on this clone: Other DNA sequences from this sample encode an identical CDR3 as well. The rearrangement links TRBV19 to TRBJ2-3; TRBD2 agrees at 10 bases. Germline CDR1 and CDR2: LNHDA and SQIVND (reference sequence). This CDR3 has 16 residues. The V and J ends lost 3 bases and 1 base, in that order; junction bases with no gene match: 4. Here the CDR3 reads CASSIGLAGGTDTQYF. The CDR3 nucleotides are TGTGCCAGTAGTATCGGGCTAGCGGGGGGCACAGATACGCAGTATTTT.

This rearrangement joins TRBV7-2 to TRBJ2-7; possibly TRBD2 for D (5 bases). The germline V gene encodes CDR1 SGHTA and CDR2 FQGNSA. Trimming removed 1 base at V and 0 bases at J, with 19 bases between. This CDR3 has 18 residues. CDR3 nucleotide sequence: TGTGCCAGCAGCTTAGGTGGTTTTGGTACTAGAGACTCCTACGAGCAGTACTTC. Encoded protein: CASSLGGFGTRDSYEQYF. Full variable domain (outside the CDR3, taken from reference TRBV7-2 and TRBJ2-7): GAGVSQSPSNKVTEKGKDVELRCDPISGHTALYWYRQSLGQGLEFLIYFQGNSAPDKSGLPSDRFSAERTGGSVSTLTIQRTQQEDSAVYLCASSLGGFGTRDSYEQYFGPGTRLTVT.

This clone was counted only a few times. The genes are TRBV29-1 and TRBJ2-7; 7 bases match TRBD2. Unmatched junction bases numbered 10, after V lost 5 bases and J lost 3 bases. In germline, CDR1 is SQVTM, CDR2 ANQGSEA. The CDR3 has 14 residues. CDR3 sequence reads: CSVLTSSGNYEQYF. DNA of the CDR3: TGCAGCGTTCTGACCTCAAGCGGGAACTACGAGCAGTACTTC.

V is TRBV4-2 and J is TRBJ1-4; D gene unclear. V was pared by 3 bases and J by 10 bases, with 21 bases between. The CDR3 runs 16 residues. Germline-derived CDR1 and CDR2 are LGHNA and YNFKEQ. CDR3 bases: TGTGCCAGCAGCCACACCGAGCAGGCTGGAGGTGGAAAACTGTTTTTT. Its translation: CASSHTEQAGGGKLFF.

J is TRBJ1-5 and V is TRBV28; D not certain. The CDR3 covers 13 residues. The germline CDR1 and CDR2 sequences are MDHEN and SYDVKM. V lost 4 bases and J 4 bases, leaving 8 bases between the germline ends. The CDR3 loop reads CASSSQDNQPQHF. CDR3 coding DNA: TGTGCCAGCAGTTCGCAGGATAATCAGCCCCAGCATTTT.

The rearrangement uses TRBV6-2 or TRBV6-3 and TRBJ1-5; no reliable D call. The V end lost 2 bases, the J end lost 0 bases, and 8 bases lay between the germline ends. Per germline, CDR1 MNHEY and CDR2 SVGEGT. This CDR3 is 15 amino acids long. Here the CDR3 DNA reads TGTGCCAGCAGTTACGAGGGCCTTAGCAATCAGCCCCAGCATTTT. Protein product: CASSYEGLSNQPQHF.

The chain employs TRBV9 and TRBJ2-1; 10 bases are a match to TRBD2. The CDR3 is 18 amino acids. V lost 0 bases to trimming and J lost 0 bases; unmatched junction nucleotides: 6. CDR1 is SGDLS and CDR2 is YYNGEE in the germline V gene. The CDR3 loop reads CASSVAEASGSSYNEQFF. CDR3 nucleotides: TGTGCCAGCAGCGTAGCTGAGGCTAGCGGGAGCTCCTACAATGAGCAGTTCTTC.

This rearrangement joins TRBV7-8 to TRBJ2-4; 11 bases align to TRBD2. J gave up 5 bases and V 5 bases, and 5 bases lay outside the gene matches. The germline V gene has CDR1 SGHVS and CDR2 FQNEAQ. The CDR3 runs 15 residues. CDR3 DNA sequence: TGTGCCAGCAGCCGTAGCGGGAGGGACGAAAACATTCAGTACTTC. Its protein product is CASSRSGRDENIQYF. The entire variable domain, with the rest obtained from reference TRBV7-8 and TRBJ2-4, is as follows: GAGVSQSPRYKVAKRGQDVALRCDPISGHVSLFWYQQALGQGPEFLTYFQNEAQLDKSGLPSDRFFAERPEGSVSTLKIQRTQQEDSAVYLCASSRSGRDENIQYFGAGTRLSVL.

The chain joins TRBV12-3 or TRBV12-4 to TRBJ2-5, with D unclear. The CDR3 has 11 residues. The V and J ends lost 2 bases and 5 bases respectively, with 3 bases between them. The CDR3 loop reads CASSLLETQYF. DNA for the CDR3: TGTGCCAGCAGTTTACTGGAGACCCAGTACTTC.

The chain employs TRBV7-2 and TRBJ2-2, with 7 nucleotides matching TRBD1. CDR1 and CDR2 (germline): SGHTA, FQGNSA. The CDR3 contains 15 residues. The J segment lost 4 bases and the V segment lost 3 bases, leaving 5 bases of the junction unmatched. CDR3 coding DNA: TGTGCCAGCAGCTTGCAGGGACAGAGCACCGGGGAGCTGTTTTTT. Protein: CASSLQGQSTGELFF.

This clone was observed a single time. V usage is TRBV5-1 and J usage is TRBJ2-1, with a weak D call TRBD1 (6 bases). The CDR3 is 15 amino acids. Germline assignment: CDR1 SGHRS and CDR2 YFSETQ. V was trimmed by 1 base and J by 5 bases, leaving 13 bases between them. CDR3 region: CASSLTAGADNEQFF. The CDR3 region has the DNA TGCGCCAGCAGCTTGACGGCAGGGGCCGACAATGAGCAGTTCTTC. Combining the CDR3 with reference TRBV5-1 and TRBJ2-1 gives the whole variable domain KAGVTQTPRYLIKTRGQQVTLSCSPISGHRSVSWYQQTPGQGLQFLFEYFSETQRNKGNFPGRFSGRQFSNSRSEMNVSTLELGDSALYLCASSLTAGADNEQFFGPGTRLTVL.

The V call is TRBV28, the J call TRBJ1-2; tentatively, D is TRBD1 (6 bases). Germline lookup yields CDR1 MDHEN and CDR2 SYDVKM. The CDR3 spans 13 residues. V shed 10 bases and J shed 6 bases, with 18 bases lying between them. DNA of the CDR3: TGTGCCACCACGCCCCAGGGGAGGGATGGCTACACCTTC. Its translation: CATTPQGRDGYTF.

The V and J genes are TRBV5-1 and TRBJ2-7, with D possibly being TRBD1 (5 bases). CDR3 length: 12 residues. Trimming removed 7 bases at V and 6 bases at J, with 14 bases between. Germline assignment: CDR1 SGHRS and CDR2 YFSETQ. The CDR3 region is CASVELGLEQYF. CDR3 bases: TGCGCCAGCGTAGAGTTGGGGCTCGAGCAGTACTTC.

Note on this clone: This sample includes further DNA sequences coding for the same CDR3. The chain employs TRBV7-2 and TRBJ2-3, with 11 bases fitting TRBD2. Trimming at V came to 1 base and at J to 5 bases, leaving 2 bases not matched to a gene. This CDR3 has 15 residues. Looked up from germline, CDR1 is SGHTA and CDR2 is FQGNSA. The CDR3 spells CASSLVAGGGDTQYF. CDR3 bases: TGTGCCAGCAGCTTAGTAGCGGGGGGGGGAGATACGCAGTATTTT.

This clone came up a few times. The chain carries TRBV27 and TRBJ2-7; 10 bases line up with TRBD2. CDR1 is MNHEY and CDR2 is SMNVEV in the germline V gene (reference sequence). The CDR3 runs to 14 residues. J was trimmed by 3 bases and V by 6 bases; bases with no gene match: 5. The CDR3 protein is CASRSLAGVYEQYF. In DNA form, the CDR3 reads TGTGCCAGCAGGAGTCTAGCGGGAGTCTACGAGCAGTACTTC.

This clone was seen just once. This chain joins TRBV28 and TRBJ2-7, with 11 nucleotides matching TRBD2. CDR1 is MDHEN and CDR2 is SYDVKM in the germline V gene. V lost 5 bases, J lost 3 bases, and 9 bases stayed unmatched. The CDR3 consists of 16 residues. CDR3 nucleotide sequence: TGTGCCAGCAGTCCCTCCGGGACTAGCGGACTCTACGAGCAGTACTTC. This encodes CASSPSGTSGLYEQYF. The whole variable domain, remainder taken from reference TRBV28 and TRBJ2-7, is DVKVTQSSRYLVKRTGEKVFLECVQDMDHENMFWYRQDPGLGLRLIYFSYDVKMKEKGDIPEGYSVSREKKERFSLILESASTNQTSMYLCASSPSGTSGLYEQYFGPGTRLTVT.

The sample holds a few counts of this clone. CDR3 amino acids: CASSLSGYEQFF. The CDR3, as DNA: TGTGCCAGCAGTCTTAGCGGTTATGAGCAGTTCTTC. The V call is TRBV6-5, the J call TRBJ2-1; TRBD2 might be the D (6 bases). The germline V gene has CDR1 MNHEY and CDR2 SVGAGI. V was trimmed by 5 bases and J by 8 bases, leaving 10 bases between them. This CDR3 contains 12 residues.

The gene calls are TRBV7-2 and TRBJ2-3; weak D call: TRBD1 (6 bases). Germline CDR1 reads SGHTA; CDR2 reads FQGNSA. The CDR3 spans 15 residues. The V end lost 5 bases, the J end lost 4 bases, and 16 bases lay between the germline ends. The CDR3 is CASSPRGRGADTQYF. The CDR3 coding sequence is TGTGCCAGCAGCCCAAGGGGGAGAGGAGCAGATACGCAGTATTTT.

This clone was detected a few times. The V gene is TRBV20-1, the J gene TRBJ2-5; no clear D. The V end lost 3 bases, the J end lost 1 base, and 15 bases lay between the germline ends. This CDR3 is 15 amino acids long. Germline loops: CDR1 DFQATT, CDR2 SNEGSKA (reference sequence). The chain's CDR3 is CSASPRFSLQETQYF. Written as DNA, the CDR3 is TGCAGTGCTAGTCCCAGGTTCAGTCTCCAAGAGACCCAGTACTTC.

This chain connects TRBV7-9 to TRBJ2-1; no clear D gene. The CDR3 covers 15 residues. Deletions cut 1 base from V and 6 bases from J, with 13 bases between. CDR1 SEHNR and CDR2 FQNEAQ come from the germline V gene (reference sequence). This chain's CDR3 is CASSLGYGSVNEQFF. The CDR3 region has the DNA TGTGCCAGCAGCTTAGGGTACGGGTCCGTCAATGAGCAGTTCTTC.